Given below is one T cell receptor (beta chain) in context. This specimen belongs to a study of blood T cell repertoires in COVID-19. As for the study in general: Researchers got acute and convalescent COVID-19 samples from the United States, Italy and Spain. Sample material is recorded as cDNA or gDNA derived from T cells, B-cell-depleted T cells, or PBMCs.

Germline V gives CDR1 SQVTM, CDR2 ANQGSEA. V trimming: 7 bases; J trimming: 7 bases; junction bases outside the gene matches: 8. CDR3 length equals 13 residues. Under the authors' procedure: Cell counts per sample came from amplifying reference gene primers. Data came from immunoSEQ multiplex PCR; TCRdb stores just in-frame clones and leaves some out. The DNA gave D and trimming, while V, J and clone size come from that table. This sample carries roughly 80,000 clones, about four fifths of them seen once, and the ten largest clones take 9% to 10%. The V call is TRBV29-1, the J call TRBJ2-7, with TRBD1 identical over 12 bases. Specimen: peripheral blood. This receptor was taken from a human donor in a cohort sampled during active COVID-19. The CDR3 here is CSASGQGALEQYF. DNA of the CDR3: TGCAGCGCCTCGGGACAGGGGGCTCTAGAGCAGTACTTC.